This TCR beta chain was captured in a study of T cell repertoires in cytomegalovirus infection. A few counts support this clonotype. Germline V lookup: CDR1 SGHTA, CDR2 FQGNSA. The CDR3 runs 14 residues. V shed 3 bases and J shed 4 bases, with 12 bases lying between them. In TCRdb, the reads were re-called with MiXCR into one record per CDR3 protein. Of about 190,000 distinct CDR3 sequences in the sample, about 28% are singletons; the top ten hold roughly 31%. The chain joins TRBV7-2 to TRBJ1-1, with no clear D. The sample taken for sequencing was PBMCs. The source is a human donor in good health (CMV status not recorded). Some clones in this sample may be carry-over from other donors' samples. The CDR3 spells CASSFPQGGTEAFF. In nucleotides, the CDR3 is TGTGCCAGCAGCTTTCCTCAAGGAGGCACTGAAGCTTTCTTT.